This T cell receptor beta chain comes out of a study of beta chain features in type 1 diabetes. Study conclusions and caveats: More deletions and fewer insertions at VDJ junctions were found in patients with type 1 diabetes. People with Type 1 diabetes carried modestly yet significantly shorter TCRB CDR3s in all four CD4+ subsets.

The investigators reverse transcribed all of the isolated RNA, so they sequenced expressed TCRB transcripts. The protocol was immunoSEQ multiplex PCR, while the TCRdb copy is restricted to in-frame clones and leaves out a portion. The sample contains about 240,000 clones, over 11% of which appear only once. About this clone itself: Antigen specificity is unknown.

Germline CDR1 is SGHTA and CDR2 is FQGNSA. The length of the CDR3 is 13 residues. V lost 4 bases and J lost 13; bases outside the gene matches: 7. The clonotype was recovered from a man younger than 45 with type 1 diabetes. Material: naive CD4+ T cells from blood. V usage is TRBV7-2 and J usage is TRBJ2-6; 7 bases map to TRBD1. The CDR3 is CASSSLGGRVLTF. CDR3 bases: TGTGCCAGCAGCTCGCTAGGGGGCAGGGTCCTGACTTTC.